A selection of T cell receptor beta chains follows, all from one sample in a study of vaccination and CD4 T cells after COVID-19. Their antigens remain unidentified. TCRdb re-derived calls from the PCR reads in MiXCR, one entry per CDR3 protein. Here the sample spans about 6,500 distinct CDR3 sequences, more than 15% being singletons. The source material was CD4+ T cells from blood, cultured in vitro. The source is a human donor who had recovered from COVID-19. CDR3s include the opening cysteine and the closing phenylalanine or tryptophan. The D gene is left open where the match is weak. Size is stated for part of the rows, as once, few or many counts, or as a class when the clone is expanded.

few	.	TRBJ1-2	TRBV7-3	CASSPSPGEGYGYTF	TGTGCCAGCAGCCCATCCCCTGGGGAAGGCTATGGCTACACCTTC
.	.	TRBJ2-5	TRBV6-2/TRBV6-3	CASKMTTSPTQETQYF	TGTGCCAGCAAGATGACGACGAGTCCGACTCAAGAGACCCAGTACTTC
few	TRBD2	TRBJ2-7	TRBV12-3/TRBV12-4	CASSLGTSGSYEQYF	TGTGCCAGCAGTTTAGGGACTAGCGGGAGTTACGAGCAGTACTTC
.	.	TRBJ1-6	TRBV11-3	CASSFQGGNSPLHF	TGTGCCAGCAGCTTTCAGGGTGGTAATTCACCCCTCCACTTT
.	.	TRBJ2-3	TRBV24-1	CATAPDGSRDTQYF	TGTGCCACCGCCCCCGACGGGAGTCGAGATACGCAGTATTTT
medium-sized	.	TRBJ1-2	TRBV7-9	CASSLAGGGGYTF	TGTGCCAGCAGCTTAGCGGGAGGAGGTGGCTACACCTTC
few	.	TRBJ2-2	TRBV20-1	CSAREGGAEGGELFF	TGCAGTGCTAGAGAAGGGGGGGCCGAGGGCGGGGAGCTGTTTTTT
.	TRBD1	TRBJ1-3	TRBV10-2	CANTWTGLSGNTIYF	TGCGCCAACACCTGGACAGGCCTTTCTGGAAACACCATATATTTT
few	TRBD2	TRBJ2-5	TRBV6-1	CASSEALAGGAETQYF	TGTGCCAGCAGTGAAGCCCTAGCGGGGGGAGCCGAGACCCAGTACTTC
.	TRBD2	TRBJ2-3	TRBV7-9	CASRLAGGPHSDTQYF	TGTGCCAGCAGACTAGCGGGGGGGCCTCATTCAGATACGCAGTATTTT
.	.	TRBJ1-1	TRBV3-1	CASQGLGNTEAFF	TGTGCCAGCCAAGGCCTAGGGAACACTGAAGCTTTCTTT
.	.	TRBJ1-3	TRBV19	CASSIQSSGNTIYF	TGTGCCAGTAGTATCCAAAGCTCTGGAAACACCATATATTTT
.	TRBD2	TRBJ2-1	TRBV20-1	CSARSFRTSGSDEQFF	TGCAGTGCTAGATCCTTCAGGACTAGCGGGAGCGATGAGCAGTTCTTC